Listed below are T cell receptor beta chains from one sample, sequenced in a study of cytomegalovirus exposure and HLA in healthy donors. Some clones are missing from TCRdb's copy, which holds only in-frame ones; the method was immunoSEQ multiplex PCR. Of 85,000 to 130,000 clones in the sample, roughly 74% were seen once. Sequenced sample: PBMCs. These receptors were obtained from a middle-aged man in good health and CMV-seronegative. The CDR3 runs from the conserved cysteine through the conserved F or W. The order of the fields is J gene, D gene, V gene, clone size, CDR3 DNA, CDR3 protein. D genes are given only for firm matches. The size entry is marked missing in some rows and otherwise reads once, few, many or a size class.

TRBJ1-2,TRBD1,TRBV5-6,.,TGTGCCAGCAGCTTGGGCAGGGGGCGTGCAATAGGGTATGGCTACACCTTC,CASSLGRGRAIGYGYTF
TRBJ2-4,.,TRBV5-6,few,TGTGCCAGCAGCTCTTTTCCCCCAGGGGAATGGGCCAAAAACATTCAGTACTTC,CASSSFPPGEWAKNIQYF
TRBJ1-2,TRBD1,TRBV18,.,TGTGCCAGCTCCACCACGGGACAGGGAATTGGGGGCTACACCTTC,CASSTTGQGIGGYTF
TRBJ2-5,TRBD2,TRBV7-6,.,TGTGCCAGCAGCTTAATTGGGACTAGGTCGGAGACCCAGTACTTC,CASSLIGTRSETQYF
TRBJ2-3,TRBD2,TRBV10-3,.,TGTGCCATCAGTGGAGGGGGACTAGGAGATACGCAGTATTTT,CAISGGGLGDTQYF
TRBJ1-6,.,TRBV6-6,.,TGTGCCAGCACCAGGTCCGAAAATTCACCCCTCCACTTT,CASTRSENSPLHF
TRBJ2-7,.,TRBV27,.,TGTGCCAGCAGTATAAACCCAGGGACAACCCCCTACGAGCAGTACTTC,CASSINPGTTPYEQYF
TRBJ2-3,.,TRBV5-5,.,TGTGCCAGCAGCTCTTCCACAGATACGCAGTATTTT,CASSSSTDTQYF
TRBJ2-7,TRBD2,TRBV29-1,.,TGCAGCGTTTCGGCTAGCGGGACCTACGAGCAGTACTTC,CSVSASGTYEQYF
TRBJ2-3,TRBD2,TRBV7-2,.,TGTGCCAGCAGCTCCGTAGCGGGGTACACAGATACGCAGTATTTT,CASSSVAGYTDTQYF
TRBJ2-5,.,TRBV7-2,.,TGTGCCAGCAGCTTAGCCAGGCCCAGAGAGACCCAGTACTTC,CASSLARPRETQYF
TRBJ1-2,.,TRBV6-6,few,TGTGCCAGCAGTTATCGGGATCCAGGTGGCTACACCTTC,CASSYRDPGGYTF
TRBJ2-6,.,TRBV18,.,TGTGCCAGCTCAGGAGGGGCTGGGGCCAACGTCCTGACTTTC,CASSGGAGANVLTF
TRBJ2-5,.,TRBV4-1,.,TGCGCCAGCAGCTACAGGGACGGGAAAGAGACCCAGTACTTC,CASSYRDGKETQYF
TRBJ2-7,TRBD1,TRBV9,few,TGTGCCAGCAGCGCAGGGGGCTTGAACGTCCACGAGCAGTACTTC,CASSAGGLNVHEQYF
TRBJ2-1,TRBD1,TRBV4-2,.,TGTGCCAGCAGCCAAGCCCAGGGACAGGGGGCCTACAATGAGCAGTTCTTC,CASSQAQGQGAYNEQFF
TRBJ2-7,TRBD1,TRBV5-6,.,TGTGCCAGCAGTCGAGACAGGGGCCCCTACGAGCAGTACTTC,CASSRDRGPYEQYF
TRBJ2-5,.,TRBV7-9,few,TGTGCCAGCAGCTTAGGGGCTAGCGCGGGACAAGAGACCCAGTACTTC,CASSLGASAGQETQYF
TRBJ2-7,.,TRBV2,.,TGTGCCAGCAGGATGACAGCTACCTACGAGCAGTACTTC,CASRMTATYEQYF
TRBJ1-4,TRBD1,TRBV2,.,TGTGCCAGCAGTCTAAACAGGGGGAATAATGAAAAACTGTTTTTT,CASSLNRGNNEKLFF
TRBJ2-2,.,TRBV10-2,medium-sized,TGCGCCAGCAGTGAGTCCTCGAACACCGGGGAGCTGTTTTTT,CASSESSNTGELFF
TRBJ1-1,.,TRBV6-4,.,TGTGCCAGCAGAATGGGCCCCGGGGTGAACACTGAAGCTTTCTTT,CASRMGPGVNTEAFF
TRBJ2-3,.,TRBV11-2,.,TGTGCCAGCAGCTTTAGTACGGTGAAAAATACGCAGTATTTT,CASSFSTVKNTQYF
TRBJ2-1,TRBD2,TRBV2,.,TGTGCCAGTAGTATTTTCGGGGGGGCGGCCTACAATGAGCAGTTCTTC,CASSIFGGAAYNEQFF
TRBJ2-3,TRBD2,TRBV7-6,once,TGTGCCAGCAGCGCAACTAGCGGGGGGGCAGATACGCAGTATTTT,CASSATSGGADTQYF
TRBJ2-1,.,TRBV7-9,.,TGTGCCAGCAGCGGGGAAAGAGGGCTAGCCTACAATGAGCAGTTCTTC,CASSGERGLAYNEQFF
TRBJ2-5,.,TRBV13,.,TGTGCCAGCAGCCCAGGGGAGATTAGGGAGACCCAGTACTTC,CASSPGEIRETQYF
TRBJ2-5,.,TRBV5-1,few,TGCGCCAGCAGACGGACCGGGGGACCCCAAGAGACCCAGTACTTC,CASRRTGGPQETQYF
TRBJ2-5,TRBD2,TRBV6-1,few,TGTGCCAGCAGTGAACTAGCGGGGGGCCAAGAGACCCAGTACTTC,CASSELAGGQETQYF
TRBJ1-5,.,TRBV19,.,TGTGCCAGTAGTATCGAAGCAGACGCAGGCCAGCCCCAGCATTTT,CASSIEADAGQPQHF
TRBJ2-5,TRBD2,TRBV25-1,.,TGTGCCAGCAGTGACCAGCGGGGACCACAAGAGACCCAGTACTTC,CASSDQRGPQETQYF
TRBJ1-5,.,TRBV2,few,TGTGCCCAAGGGGAGGGGAGGAATCAGCCCCAGCATTTT,CAQGEGRNQPQHF
TRBJ1-2,TRBD1,TRBV19,.,TGTGCCAGTAAGTCCGGGACAGCGCCGATGGTTGGCTACACCTTC,CASKSGTAPMVGYTF
TRBJ2-7,TRBD2,TRBV2,once,TGTGCCAGCAGTGAAAGCGGGGGGCTTCTTAATATTGGTAGCTCCTACGAGCAGTACTTC,CASSESGGLLNIGSSYEQYF
TRBJ1-1,.,TRBV6-1,.,TGTGCCAGCAGCCCGACAGTGCACACTGAAGCTTTCTTT,CASSPTVHTEAFF
TRBJ2-1,.,TRBV7-9,.,TGTGCCAGCAGCACCCAGCGCTATGAGCAGTTCTTC,CASSTQRYEQFF
TRBJ2-5,TRBD2,TRBV5-1,.,TGCGCCAGCAGCTTGAGTCCCCTAGCGGGGGGCCCCCAAGAGACCCAGTACTTC,CASSLSPLAGGPQETQYF
TRBJ1-6,.,TRBV4-1,.,TGCGCCAGCAGCCTGCGGGGGGACTCACCCCTCCACTTT,CASSLRGDSPLHF
TRBJ2-7,.,TRBV11-2,.,TGTGCCAGCAGCTCTCAGGGGAGTGAGCAGTACTTC,CASSSQGSEQYF
TRBJ1-4,TRBD1,TRBV6-1,.,TGTGCCAGCAGTGCCCGGACAGGGGGCGATGAAAAACTGTTTTTT,CASSARTGGDEKLFF
TRBJ1-3,.,TRBV5-1,.,TGCGCCGGCAGCTGGACAGATCCTGGAAACACCATATATTTT,CAGSWTDPGNTIYF
TRBJ2-5,.,TRBV18,.,TGTGCCAGCTCGATGGGGCTCCAAGAGACCCAGTACTTC,CASSMGLQETQYF
TRBJ2-3,TRBD2,TRBV5-1,.,TGCGCCAGCAGCCAACAGAGCGGGGGCCGGGATACGCAGTATTTT,CASSQQSGGRDTQYF
TRBJ2-5,TRBD1,TRBV4-2,.,TGTGCCAGCAGTCGAACAGGGGGCGTGCAAGAGACCCAGTACTTC,CASSRTGGVQETQYF
TRBJ2-1,.,TRBV7-9,.,TGTGCCAGCAGCTTTAATAACGGGGGGCGCCACAATGAGCAGTTCTTC,CASSFNNGGRHNEQFF
TRBJ2-7,.,TRBV1,.,TGCACCAGCAGCGATTTTGGGAGGGCTGGCGAGCAGTACTTC,CTSSDFGRAGEQYF
TRBJ1-4,.,TRBV7-9,.,TGTGCCAGCAGCTTAGACGGGGGGAATGAAAAACTGTTTTTT,CASSLDGGNEKLFF
TRBJ2-3,TRBD1,TRBV19,once,TGTGCCAGTAGTAAGGGAAGGTTGGGACAGGGGGCAATAGATACGCAGTATTTT,CASSKGRLGQGAIDTQYF
TRBJ2-7,.,TRBV10-3,few,TGTGCCATCAGTGAGGGGCTAGACAGGGAGCAGTACTTC,CAISEGLDREQYF